These T cell receptor beta chains were read from a single sample in a study of CD8+CD57+ T cells in acquired aplastic anemia. Using its own MiXCR run on the reads, TCRdb lists one record per CDR3 protein. Here the sample spans under 500,000 distinct CDR3 sequences, more than 25% being singletons. Material: sorted CD4+, CD8+, or CD8+CD57+ T cells (not recorded which) from PBMCs. The source of these receptors is a human donor with aplastic anemia. Both conserved end residues are part of each CDR3.

j_call	v_call	cdr3_length	cdr3_aa
TRBJ1-1	TRBV2	15	CASSVHPGQGDEAFF
TRBJ2-3	TRBV5-1	16	CASSLGSLAGTDTQYF
TRBJ1-1	TRBV15	16	CATSSTFGQGDTEAFF
TRBJ1-2	TRBV5-5	14	CASSLNRGGYGYTF
TRBJ1-1	TRBV4-2	15	CASSQVPTVNTEAFF
TRBJ1-2	TRBV20-1	13	CSARDPGSYGYTF
TRBJ2-1	TRBV6-2/TRBV6-3	13	CASSHQGVGEQFF
TRBJ2-2	TRBV7-9	12	CASPEGAGELFF
TRBJ2-1	TRBV7-2	15	CASSKLAGIYNEQFF
TRBJ1-4	TRBV24-1	15	CATSDSGQGGEKLFF
TRBJ2-7	TRBV4-1	13	CASSQDHAYEQYF
TRBJ1-2	TRBV10-2	14	CASSESGTNYGHTF
TRBJ2-6	TRBV29-1	15	CSNLGQGSGANVLTF
TRBJ2-7	TRBV30	15	CAWSVNTGSPYEQYF
TRBJ1-2	TRBV25-1	13	CASSTGLTDGYTF
TRBJ2-3	TRBV19	15	CASGGLAGVGDTQYF
TRBJ1-2	TRBV9	12	CASSATEYGYTF
TRBJ2-3	TRBV6-1	16	CASTPRGGALRNTQYF
TRBJ2-3	TRBV25-1	16	CASSELGQGSTDTQYF
TRBJ2-7	TRBV20-1	13	CSGGLAGGDEQYF
TRBJ1-2	TRBV2	12	CASSDRGDGYTF